The following is a T cell receptor (beta chain) sequence with its context. The record originates from a study of memory CD4+ T cells and cytomegalovirus serostatus. From germline, CDR1 is GTSNPN and CDR2 SVGIG (reference sequence). Trimming took 0 bases from V and 5 from J, leaving 13 bases between them. CDR3 length: 14 amino acids. Using immunoSEQ multiplex PCR, the repertoire was profiled, and TCRdb retains in-frame clones only, with some absent. The repertoire includes about 42,000 clones, 75% to 85% of them detected once, and 0.94% sits in the top ten. Single viable CD3+CD4+CD8-CD45RO+ cells were sorted as the memory CD4+ T cells.

Sequencing was done on a sample of memory CD4+ T cells from blood. The rearrangement joins TRBV30 to TRBJ2-5, with D tentatively TRBD1 (5 bases). The origin of this receptor is an adult in good health and CMV-seronegative. The CDR3 loop is CAWSVWVGQETQYF. CDR3 DNA sequence: TGTGCCTGGAGTGTATGGGTGGGGCAGGAGACCCAGTACTTC.